The sequence of this T cell receptor (beta chain) was determined in a study of blood T cell repertoires in COVID-19. Under the authors' procedure: Estimation of nucleated cell counts was performed using reference gene primer amplification. Assay: immunoSEQ multiplex PCR; the TCRdb copy retains only in-frame clones and omits some. V and J calls and clone size come straight from that table; D and trimming were deduced from the DNA. The sample contains approximately 130,000 clones, approximately 80% of which appear only once. V gave up 5 bases and J gave up 2 bases, with 13 bases separating them. The CDR3 contains 15 residues. Germline values: CDR1 SGHTA, CDR2 FQGNSA.

V gene TRBV7-2 combines with J gene TRBJ2-1; weak D call: TRBD1 (6 bases). This receptor was taken from a woman aged 60-70 years with active or convalescent COVID-19. Sequencing was carried out using peripheral blood. CDR3 nucleotide sequence: TGTGCCAGCAGCCCCGGACAGATTGCCTACAATGAGCAGTTCTTC. Translating gives CASSPGQIAYNEQFF.